This T cell receptor beta chain was sequenced during a study of OX40 agonist ivuxolimab in advanced cancers. Study-wide context: As their treatment, patients were administered ivuxolimab, an agonistic anti-OX40 (CD134) antibody.

The germline gives CDR1 SGDLS, CDR2 YYNGEE. This CDR3 has 15 amino acids. After removal of 1 base from V and 9 bases from J, the junction contained 4 bases not matched to a gene. TCRdb's table, derived via immunoSEQ multiplex PCR, lists solely in-frame clones and lacks some. Of roughly 60,000 clones listed, 85% are singletons. The chain links TRBV9 to TRBJ2-1, with 13 bases fitting TRBD2. Source: CD4+ or CD8+ T cells sorted from blood, taken in a trial of the OX40 agonist ivuxolimab. The clonotype comes from an adult with an advanced solid tumor such as melanoma, head and neck, liver or kidney cancer. DNA for the CDR3: TGTGCCAGCAGCGTAACTAGCGGGAGGGGGGCTGAGCAGTTCTTC. The encoded protein is CASSVTSGRGAEQFF. The full variable domain, with the rest looked up from reference TRBV9 and TRBJ2-1, is DSGVTQTPKHLITATGQRVTLRCSPRSGDLSVYWYQQSLDQGLQFLIQYYNGEERAKGNILERFSAQQFPDLHSELNLSSLELGDSALYFCASSVTSGRGAEQFFGPGTRLTVL.